The 8 T cell receptor beta chains presented below share a single source sample, sequenced in a study of T cell responses to AZD1222 COVID-19 vaccine. Profiled with immunoSEQ multiplex PCR; TCRdb holds only in-frame clones, not every one. The table records about 140,000 clones, about nine tenths of them present only once. Sequences were derived from peripheral blood, sampled 28 days after the second AZD1222 dose. All receptors derive from an adult who received the AZD1222 COVID-19 vaccine.

The rearrangement joins TRBV18 to TRBJ1-4; tentative D call: TRBD1 (6 bases). Trimming cost V 2 bases and J 0 bases, with 13 bases left between them. Germline V gives CDR1 KGHSH, CDR2 LQKENI. The CDR3 is 17 amino acids. The CDR3 protein is CASSPSRGLATNEKLFF. CDR3 bases: TGTGCCAGCTCACCAAGCAGGGGTCTTGCAACTAATGAAAAACTGTTTTTT.

This clone was recorded only once. The chain is built from TRBV7-9 and TRBJ2-3; possibly TRBD1 for D (5 bases). V lost 5 bases, J lost 0 bases, and 12 bases lay in between. Looked up from germline, CDR1 is SEHNR and CDR2 is FQNEAQ (reference sequence). The length of the CDR3 is 15 residues. CDR3 amino acids: CASSRPGPSTDTQYF. In DNA, the CDR3 is TGTGCCAGCAGCCGGCCAGGGCCGAGCACAGATACGCAGTATTTT.

This chain uses TRBV19 with TRBJ1-1; D remains ambiguous. V was trimmed by 3 bases and J by 4 bases, leaving 21 bases between them. The CDR3 runs 17 residues. CDR1 and CDR2 from the germline V gene are LNHDA and SQIVND (reference sequence). The DNA for the CDR3 is TGTGCCAGTAGTATGATGGGAGGCAGGCCGGGCGCCACTGAAGCTTTCTTT. Its protein product is CASSMMGGRPGATEAFF.

This clone is a singleton in its sample. The chain employs TRBV7-8 and TRBJ1-2, with a tentative D call TRBD1 (5 bases). This CDR3 spans 17 amino acids. Deletions cut 3 bases from V and 5 bases from J, with 22 bases between. Germline V CDR1 and CDR2: SGHVS, FQNEAQ. CDR3 region: CASSFFYGAKASYGYTF. CDR3 bases: TGTGCCAGCAGCTTTTTTTACGGGGCAAAGGCCTCATATGGCTACACCTTC. The full variable domain, its missing parts supplied by reference TRBV7-8 and TRBJ1-2, is GAGVSQSPRYKVAKRGQDVALRCDPISGHVSLFWYQQALGQGPEFLTYFQNEAQLDKSGLPSDRFFAERPEGSVSTLKIQRTQQEDSAVYLCASSFFYGAKASYGYTFGSGTRLTVV.

Remarks on this clone: One end of the junction is discordant with germline, which a read error may explain. The chain carries TRBV10-3 and TRBJ1-3, with D tentatively TRBD1 (5 bases). The CDR3 runs to 12 residues. In germline, CDR1 is ENHRY, CDR2 SYGVKD. CDR3 nucleotides: TGTGCCGTCAGGGAATCTGGAAACACCATATATTTT. Its protein is CAVRESGNTIYF.

The chain uses TRBV4-2 and TRBJ2-3, with D uncertain. CDR1 is LGHNA and CDR2 is YNFKEQ in the germline V gene. Trimming left V 4 bases short and J 2 bases short, with 10 bases between. The CDR3 is 14 residues long. CDR3 amino acids: CASSPQIATDTQYF. The CDR3 nucleotides read TGTGCCAGCAGCCCCCAAATAGCCACAGATACGCAGTATTTT.

This rearrangement joins TRBV19 to TRBJ1-1; a weak D match, TRBD1 (5 bases). The V and J ends lost 8 bases and 5 bases respectively, with 21 bases between them. This CDR3 comprises 15 residues. Germline loops: CDR1 LNHDA, CDR2 SQIVND (reference sequence). The CDR3 region has the DNA TGTGCCAGTGGCGGGGCTCGGGGGGTATGGACTGAAGCTTTCTTT. Amino acids: CASGGARGVWTEAFF.

This chain joins TRBV30 and TRBJ1-4, with D perhaps matching TRBD1 (5 bases). The V end was cut by 5 bases, the J end by 0 bases, with 19 bases between. The CDR3 length is 17 residues. Germline CDR1 and CDR2: GTSNPN and SVGIG (reference sequence). CDR3 loop: CAWLPGVTGATNEKLFF. The CDR3 nucleotides read TGTGCCTGGCTGCCGGGCGTAACAGGAGCAACTAATGAAAAACTGTTTTTT.